The present T cell receptor (beta chain) was sequenced within a study of human T cells and chemical hapten exposure. Study-level information: For sensitization, 2% DPC was applied to a roughly 2 cm by roughly 2 cm patch of upper inner arm skin. The study traced per-sample TCR yield variation mainly to small differences in pooled library volumes. Study results and caveats: TCRs exceeding 1 in 1000 frequency stayed unchanged with DPC sensitization.

In this sample, this clonotype turned up a few times. What it recognizes is unknown. Documented time point: patch test 3, about 24 weeks after DPC sensitization. Treatment reported: therapeutic diphenylcyclopropenone sensitization with weekly scalp DPC. Library construction involved attaching unique molecular identifiers to individual cDNA molecules, which allowed quantitative, reproducible TCR counting. TCRdb analysed the RACE reads with MiXCR anew, one entry per CDR3 protein. The profile shows over 150,000 distinct CDR3 sequences, 28% of them singletons. The CDR3 is 15 residues long. The V gene lost 0 bases and the J gene lost 6 bases, with 15 bases spanning the gap. Germline V gene data show CDR1 as LGHNA and CDR2 as YSLEER.

V usage is TRBV4-3 and J usage is TRBJ2-7, with D possibly being TRBD2 (6 bases). The material sequenced was whole blood, taken in connection with sensitization to the hapten diphenylcyclopropenone (DPC). The sequence was collected from a young woman with alopecia areata. Some clones in this sample may be carry-over from other donors' samples. The CDR3 reads CASSQDRRGWGEQYF. CDR3 nucleotide sequence: TGCGCCAGCAGCCAAGATAGGAGGGGTTGGGGCGAGCAGTACTTC.